The clone carrying this T cell receptor beta chain rates as medium-sized. Its antigen remains unknown. Germline lookup yields CDR1 SGDLS and CDR2 YYNGEE. CDR3 size: 14 residues. V lost 0 bases and J lost 7; bases outside the gene matches: 1. This record belongs to a study of breast tumors, draining lymph nodes, adjacent tissues. Study-level results: The lymph node origin of tumor T cells was framed as consistent with a hypothesis, not demonstrated. Tumor and nontumor repertoires were significantly more similar in luminal-like than in basal-like breast cancer. Tumors had less TCR diversity than lymph nodes, more than nontumor tissue. The data were judged consistent with most tumor T cells coming from lymph node and expanding in tumor.

In TCRdb, the multiplex PCR reads were re-called with MiXCR into one record per CDR3 protein. This sample carries about 150,000 distinct CDR3 sequences, about 20% of them seen once, and the ten largest clones take around 2.7%. The lymph nodes were axillary draining lymph nodes from breast cancer patients. The TCR was taken from a female donor with breast cancer. Some clones in this sample may be carry-over from other donors' samples. The V call is TRBV9, the J call TRBJ2-7; 13 bases map to TRBD2. The sequenced material came from axillary lymph node tissue. In nucleotides, the CDR3 is TGTGCCAGCAGCGTAGAGGGACTAGCGGGGGAGCAGTACTTC. This translates into CASSVEGLAGEQYF.